Here is one TCR beta chain with its context. What it recognizes is unknown. The entry originates in a study of T cell responses to AZD1222 COVID-19 vaccine. The CDR3 runs to 11 residues. Germline loops: CDR1 DFQATT, CDR2 SNEGSKA (reference sequence). Deletions cut 7 bases from V and 6 bases from J, with 13 bases between. The study's findings and limits: Only six or seven AZD1222 recipients were seropositive at baseline. Only after the peak T cell response were repertoires sampled.

Clones were read by immunoSEQ multiplex PCR, and TCRdb kept only the in-frame ones, dropping some. The sample contains approximately 160,000 clones, approximately 89% of which appear only once. This material consisted of peripheral blood, taken on day 0 of MenACWY control vaccination. The chain joins TRBV20-1 to TRBJ2-7; possibly TRBD2 for D (5 bases). The sequence derives from an adult in good health. The CDR3 spells CSGERSGEQYF. The CDR3 coding sequence is TGCAGTGGCGAGCGGTCGGGCGAGCAGTACTTC.